This T cell receptor beta chain was recorded in a study of blood T cell repertoires in COVID-19. Study information: Acute and convalescent COVID-19 samples came from the United States, Italy and Spain. The cDNA or gDNA used as material had been derived from T cells, B-cell-depleted T cells, or PBMCs.

Points on this clone: Germline and junction disagree at one end, which may indicate a read error.

CDR1 and CDR2 (germline): MDHEN, SYDVKM. This CDR3 contains 12 residues. Authors' processing steps: Estimates of nucleated cell counts were drawn from the amplification of reference gene primers. The repertoire was sequenced with immunoSEQ multiplex PCR; TCRdb's copy has only in-frame clones and lacks some. V, J and clone size reflect that table, while D and trimming were determined from the DNA. This table has 70,000 to 90,000 clones, roughly 88% appearing once. The chain combines TRBV28 with TRBJ1-1; the D is unclear. The sequenced sample was peripheral blood. The sequence came from a man between 45 and 60 years old with active COVID-19. The CDR3 region is CASSYSRAGRDF. The CDR3 coding sequence is TGTGCCAGCAGTTACTCAAGGGCGGGGAGGGACTTT.